This TCR beta chain was documented in a study of cytomegalovirus exposure and HLA in healthy donors (dated by TCRdb to about 2017). In terms of the full investigation: In an earlier analysis of approximately 640 of the donors, 276 Gb of sequence data and 120 million or so unique TCR beta sequences from 150 million to 200 million T cells were reported. Roughly 300 gigabases of sequencing data and tens of millions of unique TCR sequences were included in an early release covering roughly 600 HLA-typed donors. The genetic ancestry cluster associated with self-reported Caucasian donors included roughly four fifths of the approximately 430 genotyped donors. The aim of the study was to test whether cataloging public T cell receptors could identify signatures of past pathogen exposure. The study profiled the T cell repertoires of fewer than 850 subjects by immunosequencing and related them to cytomegalovirus serostatus. A separate validation cohort of approximately 130 different subjects was used in addition to the approximately 610-subject first cohort. To predict cytomegalovirus infection status, the study combined high-throughput TCR immunosequencing, statistical association of individual TCRs with disease status, and machine learning. To study patterns of TCR occurrence, a later analysis re-analyzed previously published TCR beta repertoires from more than 550 donors and added high-resolution HLA genotyping. Rather than drawing on any new phenotypic data, the later analysis identified candidate immune exposures from TCR beta sequences and the way those sequences occurred across donors. To decide whether each TCR beta V gene segment behaved as functional or pseudogenic, an earlier analysis of over 500 of the donors relied on high-throughput TCR beta sequencing. Donor age, sex, ethnicity and CMV serostatus were compiled together with the repertoire data. A later genetic analysis used genome-wide SNP genotypes for about three fifths of the 666 donors, treating that subset as a discovery cohort. All discovery cohort repertoires had been generated on a single sequencing platform. Both class I and class II loci were covered by HLA typing, at four-digit resolution. The number of typed donors differed by locus: about 629-630 for A, B, C, DRB1 and DQB1; 522 for DQA1; some 590 for DPA1; and around 490 for DPB1. Because of strong linkage in the cohort, roughly five DR-DQ haplotypes were treated as single units for association and clustering. Among a few hundred genotyped donors of the cohort, an average of roughly 240,000 unique TCR beta nucleotide sequences were sequenced per donor, approximately 20% of them non-productive.

Broad study findings and their caveats: When HLA alleles, especially DR and DQ, strongly co-occurred, TCR associations were difficult to assign to individual alleles. Linkage disequilibrium might explain the correlated functional status among segregating V segments, but an unknown experimental factor could not be excluded. Broadly in line with IMGT annotations, most TCR beta V segments showed up in productive rearrangements about 87% or about 30% of the time in an earlier analysis of some 590 of the donors. The presence/absence analyses assumed that sequencing depth was roughly uniform across donors, and that assumption may not be true. The classifier was reported to diagnose cytomegalovirus status with high specificity and sensitivity in both the original cohort and the validation cohort. Because HLA typing was missing for some donors at each locus, association tests included only the typed subset. In vitro tests confirmed that a few of the cytomegalovirus-associated TCR beta chains recognize cytomegalovirus antigens. Some IMGT-functional V segments, including TRBV6-2 and TRBV6-3, could not be told apart with the 87-base-pair reads, so those segments were excluded. According to a later analysis, TCR association rates differed among HLA loci, with DRB1 alleles showing the most associated TCRs and HLA-C alleles showing the fewest. This cohort had only TCR beta chains sequenced, and the lack of alpha or paired-chain data limited which features could be detected. V-gene and J-gene trimming of TCR beta chains was associated with a missense DCLRE1C variant in a later genetic analysis, and the association was replicated in an independent cohort. A cluster of highly shared sequence variants was judged likely to be a technical artifact of the sequencing pipeline. In a later analysis, HLA-associated TCR beta chains were found to be more clonally expanded and to have lower generation probabilities than equally common non-associated chains. While some public TCRs were present in many individuals, most TCR sequences turned up only very rarely across donors. Immune exposure information for the cohort was limited to CMV serostatus. A total of 150 or so TCR beta chains were listed by the study as associated with cytomegalovirus. In a later analysis, several top co-occurrence clusters were reported to appear linked to parvovirus B19, influenza, CMV and Epstein-Barr virus. About 17 rarely observed V segments, including chromosome 9 orphons, were excluded from the earlier analysis of about 610 of the donors because counts were too low. In a later genetic analysis, fewer N-insertions in productive TCRs were reported among donors in an Asian-associated ancestry cluster than the roughly 670-donor mean. A later analysis associated approximately 17,000 TCR beta sequences with specific HLA alleles at a false discovery rate of 0.05. According to a later analysis, most CMV-associated TCR beta chains appeared to be HLA-restricted, and the HLA associations seemed to be driven largely by CMV exposure. The authors suggested that the approach could potentially be extended to other disease states and immunological phenotypes. A further reported finding was that TCR beta sequences accurately predicted the HLA-A and HLA-B alleles for most subjects in the first cohort.

As concerns this clone: The antigen this receptor binds is unknown. The sample holds no much larger clone one base away, and base qualities are not on file.

In total, approximately 700 healthy bone marrow donors made up the cohort. At the time of sampling, every cohort member was nominally healthy, though immune exposures that went unrecorded were likely present. The donor tested CMV seropositive, placing the donor among the 289 seropositive members of the cohort. Every donor gave a peripheral blood sample, and the peripheral blood mononuclear cells from that sample were used for TCR beta sequencing. The Qiagen DNeasy Blood Extraction Kit was used to extract genomic DNA from the blood cell samples. The CDR3 holds 21 amino acids from the cysteine to the phenylalanine. CDR3 DNA is the only sequence kept; it has 63 bases, read in frame from the first base. The method behind the library was the immunoSEQ multiplex PCR assay. For the multiplex PCR, a mixture combining 60 forward primers for TCR Vbeta segments and 13 reverse primers for TCR Jbeta segments was used. Amplification of the CDR3 region of rearranged TCR beta genes was performed with a multiplex PCR assay on genomic DNA. The Illumina HiSeq System was used to sequence the amplified TCR beta libraries as 87-base-pair reads. The authors' analysis ran thus. In a later analysis, tens of millions of unique TCR beta chains were counted across the 500 to 850 repertoires, and roughly 11 million of these chains were shared by at least two donors. To remove PCR and sequencing errors, raw reads were error-corrected and collapsed into unique sequences using a nearest-neighbor algorithm that merged closely related sequences. Alignment of CDR3 sequences to IMGT reference sequences was used to assign V, D and J gene segments. For a sequence to be retained, a match of at least six nucleotides was required to both a V gene segment and a J gene segment. A rearrangement was called productive if the CDR3 had no stop codons and remained in frame with V and J, and every other rearrangement was called non-productive. CDR3 was defined by IMGT convention, running from the second conserved V-encoded cysteine to the conserved J-encoded phenylalanine. The earlier analysis of around 640 of the donors excluded sequences that lacked an unambiguous match to a single V gene segment. In an earlier analysis of 500 to 750 of the donors, V segments were called functional above 56.7% productive rearrangements and were called segregating when the between-donor standard deviation exceeded 5%. A statistical classification framework was developed to diagnose cytomegalovirus status using the catalog of TCR beta chain sequences. In a later analysis, V and J genes were assigned by comparing TCR nucleotide sequences against IMGT/GENE-DB human TR gene sequences. Using the TCRdist pipeline, a later analysis assigned CDR3 sequences along with most-parsimonious VDJ recombination scenarios. In a later analysis, each TCR beta chain was defined by its CDR3 amino acid sequence together with its V-gene family, and reads without a unique V-gene family were excluded. A later analysis removed 500 to 600 highly shared, low-generation-probability nucleotide sequences to deal with suspected cross-contamination and a sequencing artifact. For each public chain, a later analysis derived a clonal expansion index from normalized ranks of inferred template counts within each repertoire. In a later analysis, generation probabilities were computed using a VDJ recombination model fitted to out-of-frame rearrangements, and the results were checked against IGoR. A later analysis scored TCR-TCR, TCR-HLA and TCR-CMV co-occurrence with hypergeometric tests, applying a repertoire-size bias correction to TCR pairs. False discovery rates were estimated in a later analysis by permuting HLA or CMV assignments 20 times. In a later analysis, co-occurring TCRs were grouped with DBSCAN, and TCRdist sequence similarity was added when clustering was performed within HLA-allele-positive subsets. Co-occurrence clustering excluded repertoires with fewer than 30,000 or more than 120,000 public chains, plus five with anomalous nucleotide sharing. TCRdb stores this immuneACCESS table with in-frame sequences only. Part of the clones is absent; in the studies checked, under half of the shortfall reflects unresolved V genes, and no reason is known for the rest. Clone size and the V and J calls come from that table; the DNA yielded D and trimming. This sample lists approximately 160,000 clones; about four fifths were detected once. The top ten clonotypes cover about 3.8% of the sample.

The source material was PBMCs. This clonotype was obtained from a man between 50 and 59 years old in good health and CMV-seropositive. Recombination connected TRBV21-1 to TRBJ1-4; the DNA was not compared with TRBD1, the D call given in the table. TRBV21-1 is classified as a pseudogene. The DNA reads TGTGCCAGCAGCAAAGGGGGACAGGACACTCGCGGAGGAGGCAGTAATGAAAAACTGTTTTTT. Its translation reads: CASSKGGQDTRGGGSNEKLFF.